These 24 T cell receptor beta chains were sequenced from one sample in a study of cytomegalovirus exposure and HLA in healthy donors. The PCR was carried out with 60 Vbeta primers and 13 Jbeta primers. The protocol was immunoSEQ multiplex PCR, while the TCRdb copy is restricted to in-frame clones and leaves out a portion. The sample carries around 170,000 clones, about 80% recorded once. Sequencing input: PBMCs. These receptors were taken from a woman aged 45-65 years in good health and CMV-seropositive.

The CDR3 DNA is TGCGCCAGCAGCCCTGGACTAGCGGGGGTCCGGGAAGTGGAGACCCAGTACTTC. Its translation is CASSPGLAGVREVETQYF. The chain has TRBV10-2 and TRBJ2-5; TRBD2 matches at 13 bases. CDR1 is WSHSY and CDR2 is SAAADI in the germline V gene. J lost 5 bases, V lost 6 bases, and 15 bases had no gene match. There are 18 residues in the CDR3.

The rearrangement uses TRBV2 and TRBJ2-6, with 7 bases lining up with TRBD1. Germline CDR1 is SNHLY and CDR2 is FYNNEI. V lost 8 bases, J lost 4 bases, and 8 bases stayed unmatched. The CDR3 extends over 15 amino acids. Written as DNA, the CDR3 is TGTGCCAGCCAAATCGACAGGGTGGGGGCCAACGTCCTGACTTTC. Amino acid sequence: CASQIDRVGANVLTF.

This clone was recorded once. V is TRBV19 and J is TRBJ1-1, with D maybe TRBD1 (6 bases). The CDR3 has 16 amino acids. The V gene lost 3 bases and the J gene lost 6 bases, with 20 bases spanning the gap. Germline V gene sequence: CDR1 LNHDA, CDR2 SQIVND (reference sequence). CDR3 sequence (DNA): TGTGCCAGTAGTATCAAGGGAGCAGGGGCCAAGGCTGAAGCTTTCTTT. It yields the protein CASSIKGAGAKAEAFF.

V and J are TRBV5-4 and TRBJ1-4, with D hard to call. CDR3 size: 14 residues. Germline assignment: CDR1 SGHNT and CDR2 YYREEE (reference sequence). Trimming stripped 2 bases from V and 3 bases from J, with 8 bases between. The CDR3 protein is CASSFSPANEKLFF. As DNA, the CDR3 is TGTGCCAGCAGCTTTTCCCCGGCTAATGAAAAACTGTTTTTT.

The J gene is TRBJ2-5, the V gene TRBV19; D uncertain. This CDR3 region has 16 residues. The germline V gene has CDR1 LNHDA and CDR2 SQIVND (reference sequence). The V and J ends lost 1 base and 2 bases respectively, with 14 bases between them. CDR3 bases: TGTGCCAGTAGTATAGGAGTGAGTACTACACAAGAGACCCAGTACTTC. Encoded protein: CASSIGVSTTQETQYF.

The V gene is TRBV6-8, the J gene TRBJ1-2; D might be TRBD1 (6 bases). CDR1 is MNHGY, CDR2 SAAAGT, per germline. This CDR3 region has 14 residues. V lost 8 bases to trimming and J lost 5 bases, with 18 bases between them. CDR3 protein: CASECRDTHYGYTF. The CDR3 region has the DNA TGTGCCAGCGAGTGCAGGGACACCCATTATGGCTACACCTTC.

The CDR3 DNA is TGTGCCAGCAGCGCCTCGGGACAGGGTGGTTCACCCCTCCACTTT. This sequence encodes CASSASGQGGSPLHF. The chain combines TRBV9 with TRBJ1-6; 9 bases map to TRBD1. Germline V gene sequence: CDR1 SGDLS, CDR2 YYNGEE. The V gene end was trimmed by 3 bases and the J gene end by 9 bases; junction bases not matched to a gene: 7. The CDR3 totals 15 residues.

This chain's CDR3 is CASSFNRDRWSEQYF. The DNA for the CDR3 is TGTGCCAGCAGTTTCAACCGGGACAGGTGGAGCGAGCAGTACTTC. V and J are TRBV6-1 and TRBJ2-7, with 8 bases that match TRBD1. The length of the CDR3 is 15 residues. The V and J ends lost 5 bases and 6 bases, in that order; junction bases with no gene match: 12. Germline loops: CDR1 MNHNS, CDR2 SASEGT.

The table lists this clone with a count of one. V usage is TRBV28 and J usage is TRBJ1-2; D unclear. CDR1 and CDR2 (germline): MDHEN, SYDVKM. Trimming pared 1 base from V and 4 bases from J, leaving 13 bases between. This CDR3 has 15 residues. The DNA of the CDR3 is TGTGCCAGCAGTTTATCCGCCTTCCGGGGCTATGGCTACACCTTC. Its protein product is CASSLSAFRGYGYTF.

This clone was picked up a small number of times. The chain is built from TRBV9 and TRBJ1-4, with TRBD1 matching 8 bases. The CDR3 is 16 residues long. From germline, CDR1 is SGDLS and CDR2 YYNGEE. The trim removed 3 bases at V and 6 bases at J, leaving 10 bases unmatched. CDR3 protein: CASSAGSGQAYEKLFF. CDR3 DNA sequence: TGTGCCAGCAGCGCGGGGTCGGGACAGGCATATGAAAAACTGTTTTTT.

The chain employs TRBV2 and TRBJ2-5; 13 bases agree with TRBD2. Trimming removed 5 bases from V and 0 bases from J; junction bases left unmatched: 12. In germline, CDR1 is SNHLY, CDR2 FYNNEI. CDR3 length equals 19 residues. CDR3 in amino acids: CASSTLGTSGEGYQETQYF. The CDR3 coding sequence is TGTGCCAGCAGTACGCTCGGGACTAGCGGGGAGGGATACCAAGAGACCCAGTACTTC.

The chain recombines TRBV18 with TRBJ1-2; the match to TRBD1 covers 12 bases. Germline V CDR1 and CDR2: KGHSH, LQKENI. The CDR3 sequence is 15 residues long. The junction had 9 bases not matched to a gene; V was cut back by 6 bases and J by 7 bases. The CDR3 bases are TGTGCCAGCTCTCCGCCGGGACAGGGGGCGATTGGCTACACCTTC. This translates into CASSPPGQGAIGYTF.

This chain connects TRBV4-3 to TRBJ1-1; D is uncertain. Trimming stripped 0 bases from V and 4 bases from J, with 9 bases between. The CDR3 totals 14 residues. CDR1 LGHNA and CDR2 YSLEER come from the germline V gene. CDR3 loop: CASSQDPASTEAFF. The CDR3 region has the DNA TGCGCCAGCAGCCAAGATCCAGCGTCCACTGAAGCTTTCTTT.

The chain carries TRBV2 and TRBJ1-4; D not resolved. V was clipped by 7 bases and J by 7 bases, with 19 bases between them. Germline V gene sequence: CDR1 SNHLY, CDR2 FYNNEI. The CDR3 consists of 15 residues. The CDR3 sequence is CASTGSLKMSEKLFF. The CDR3 coding sequence is TGTGCCAGCACGGGGAGCCTGAAAATGAGTGAAAAACTGTTTTTT.

The chain couples TRBV7-2 to TRBJ2-1; 10 nucleotides align to TRBD2. The CDR3 totals 15 residues. V lost 3 bases to trimming and J lost 5 bases; unmatched junction nucleotides: 4. The germline CDR1 and CDR2 sequences are SGHTA and FQGNSA. The CDR3 coding sequence is TGTGCCAGCAGCTTCGAGCGGGGGGGCCACAATGAGCAGTTCTTC. As protein: CASSFERGGHNEQFF.

This clone has more than one count but fewer than ten. The chain is built from TRBV15 and TRBJ2-7, with a possible D match to TRBD2 (5 bases). This CDR3 is built from 15 residues. CDR1 is LNHNV and CDR2 is YYDKDF in the germline V gene (reference sequence). V shed 1 base and J shed 5 bases, with 15 bases lying between them. This CDR3 reads CATSRVIGLRNEQYF. For the CDR3, the DNA is TGTGCCACCAGCAGAGTGATCGGACTTCGGAACGAGCAGTACTTC. Drawing the rest from reference TRBV15 and TRBJ2-7, the complete variable domain is DAMVIQNPRYQVTQFGKPVTLSCSQTLNHNVMYWYQQKSSQAPKLLFHYYDKDFNNEADTPDNFQSRRPNTSFCFLDIRSPGLGDTAMYLCATSRVIGLRNEQYFGPGTRLTVT.

Comment on this clone: Germline is not matched at one junction end, which may reflect a read error. Other DNA sequences in this sample translate to the same CDR3. V gene TRBV7-7 combines with J gene TRBJ2-1, with a tentative D call TRBD2 (5 bases). Germline V gene lookup returns CDR1 SSHAT and CDR2 FNYEAQ (reference sequence). CDR3 size: 15 residues. The CDR3 loop reads CASSLGSGLGNEQFF. The DNA of the CDR3 is TGTGCTAGCAGCTTAGGGTCGGGATTGGGTAATGAGCAGTTCTTC.

V and J are TRBV5-4 and TRBJ1-6, with D perhaps TRBD1 (6 bases). Germline V gene lookup returns CDR1 SGHNT and CDR2 YYREEE (reference sequence). The CDR3 is 15 residues long. V lost 4 bases, J lost 8 bases, and 16 bases lay in between. The CDR3 DNA is TGTGCCAGCAGCCTATCTACAGGGAGCGATTCACCCCTCCACTTT. Protein product: CASSLSTGSDSPLHF. The full variable domain, rest sourced from reference TRBV5-4 and TRBJ1-6, is ETGVTQSPTHLIKTRGQQVTLRCSSQSGHNTVSWYQQALGQGPQFIFQYYREEENGRGNFPPRFSGLQFPNYSSELNVNALELDDSALYLCASSLSTGSDSPLHFGNGTRLTVT.

The V gene is TRBV30, the J gene TRBJ2-7, with D possibly matching TRBD1 (5 bases). CDR3 size: 12 residues. Germline V gives CDR1 GTSNPN, CDR2 SVGIG (reference sequence). V lost 1 base, J lost 6 bases, and 10 bases lay in between. In nucleotides, the CDR3 is TGTGCCTGGAGTGACAGGAAAATCGAGCAGTACTTC. Translation gives CAWSDRKIEQYF.

The DNA for the CDR3 is TGCGCCAGCAGCCAAGATCTAGCGGACAATGAGCAGTTCTTC. It translates to CASSQDLADNEQFF. The chain employs TRBV4-3 and TRBJ2-1; TRBD2 aligns across 7 bases. This CDR3 has 14 amino acids. V gave up 0 bases and J gave up 5 bases; unmatched junction bases: 1. Germline V CDR1 and CDR2: LGHNA, YSLEER.

The rearrangement joins TRBV19 to TRBJ1-2, with D perhaps matching TRBD1 (6 bases). V was cut by 5 bases and J by 4 bases, with 17 bases left in between. The CDR3 runs to 15 residues. Looked up from germline, CDR1 is LNHDA and CDR2 is SQIVND (reference sequence). In nucleotides, the CDR3 is TGTGCCAGTAGTGCCGGAACCGGACAGATCTATGGCTACACCTTC. Its translation is CASSAGTGQIYGYTF.

The chain carries TRBV28 and TRBJ1-4, with 9 bases identical to TRBD1. The CDR3 extends over 14 amino acids. The V gene's germline CDR1 is MDHEN and CDR2 SYDVKM. The V segment lost 3 bases and the J segment 6 bases; nucleotides outside the gene matches: 2. The CDR3 here is CASSFGDRDEKLFF. In DNA, the CDR3 is TGTGCCAGCAGTTTTGGGGACAGGGATGAAAAACTGTTTTTT.

CDR3 region: CASSYSRDSYGYTF. Written as DNA, the CDR3 is TGTGCCAGCAGTTACTCGAGGGACAGCTATGGCTACACCTTC. The chain recombines TRBV6-5 with TRBJ1-2; 7 positions match TRBD1. The CDR3 is 14 residues long. CDR1 and CDR2 from the germline V gene are MNHEY and SVGAGI. With 0 bases clipped from V and 4 bases from J, the junction kept 2 bases outside the gene matches.

The CDR3 nucleotides read TGTGCCAGCAGTACAGGATTATATCAGCCCCAGCATTTT. Its protein is CASSTGLYQPQHF. J is TRBJ1-5 and V is TRBV2; possible D gene TRBD1, 5 bases. The germline CDR1 and CDR2 sequences are SNHLY and FYNNEI. Trimming took off 5 bases at V and 5 bases at J, with 10 bases between the two ends. CDR3 length: 13 residues.